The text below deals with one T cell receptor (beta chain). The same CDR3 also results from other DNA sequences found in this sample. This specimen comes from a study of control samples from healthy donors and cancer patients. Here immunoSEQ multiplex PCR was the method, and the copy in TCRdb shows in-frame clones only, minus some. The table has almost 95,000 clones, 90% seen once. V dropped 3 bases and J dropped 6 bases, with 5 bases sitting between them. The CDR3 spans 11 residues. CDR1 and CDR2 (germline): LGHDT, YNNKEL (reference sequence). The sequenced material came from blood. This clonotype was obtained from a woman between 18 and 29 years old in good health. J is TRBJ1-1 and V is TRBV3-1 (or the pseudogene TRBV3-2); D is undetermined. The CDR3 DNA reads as TGTGCCAGCAGCCAGTCCGCTGAAGCTTTCTTT. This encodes CASSQSAEAFF.